This record looks at one T cell receptor beta chain sequence and its context. TCRdb re-called the RT-PCR reads through MiXCR, storing one row per CDR3 protein. Seen here are approximately 150,000 distinct CDR3 sequences, roughly 22% observed once, and the top ten hold approximately 26%. The sample is drawn from a study of patients and donors after allogeneic stem cell transplantation. The CDR3 runs to 12 residues. The V gene's germline CDR1 is MNHEY and CDR2 SVGEGT. Trimming cost V 5 bases and J 5 bases, with 9 bases left between them. The V gene is TRBV6-2 or TRBV6-3, the J gene TRBJ1-2; no definite D call. The sequencing sample was made of blood, either unsorted or a sorted T cell fraction (not recorded which). This sequence originates from a human donor who was either an allogeneic HSCT recipient or a stem cell or donor lymphocyte infusion donor (not recorded which). It is not recorded whose cells these are; they may come from a transplant donor. CDR3 loop: CASSQRTYGYTF. CDR3 bases: TGTGCCAGCAGTCAGCGAACATATGGCTACACCTTC.